This is a list of T cell receptor beta chains from one sample in a study of Ad26.COV2.S vaccination and SARS-CoV-2 variants. Some clones are missing from TCRdb's copy, which holds only in-frame ones; the method was immunoSEQ multiplex PCR. The sample lists about 380,000 clones; 83% were seen once. The sequencing here drew on peripheral blood, taken in a trial of Ad26.COV2.S vaccine versus placebo. The receptors were sampled from a person aged 18 to 65 who received the Ad26.COV2.S COVID-19 vaccine or a placebo. CDR3s include the opening cysteine and the closing phenylalanine or tryptophan. D genes are given only for firm matches. The size of a clone is reported for some rows only, either as once, few or many, or as a class for expanded clones.

clone_size,d_call,cdr3_length,j_call,v_call,cdr3_nt,cdr3_aa
-,TRBD2,15,TRBJ2-7,TRBV6-6,TGTGCCAGCAGTCCCCCAGGCGGGAGAGCTTACGAGCAGTACTTC,CASSPPGGRAYEQYF
-,-,16,TRBJ2-1,TRBV5-1,TGCGCCAGCAGCTTGGATGGTAGAAACGAATACAATGAGCAGTTCTTC,CASSLDGRNEYNEQFF
once,-,16,TRBJ1-3,TRBV7-8,TGTGCCAGCAGCTTAGCTGTGGGGGCGCGAGGAAACACCATATATTTT,CASSLAVGARGNTIYF
-,-,15,TRBJ2-1,TRBV29-1,TGCAGCGTTGAAGGACTCCCGAGCTCCTACAATGAGCAGTTCTTC,CSVEGLPSSYNEQFF
-,-,15,TRBJ1-1,TRBV4-1,TGCGCCAGCAGCCAAGTGGCCCCTGCTTGGACTGAAGCTTTCTTT,CASSQVAPAWTEAFF
-,TRBD1,12,TRBJ1-2,TRBV5-1,TGCGCCAGCAGCCGGACAGGGAACGGCTACACCTTC,CASSRTGNGYTF
-,-,17,TRBJ2-1,TRBV7-9,TGTGCCAGCAGCTTCTCCGGGGCGGGCAGCTCCTACAATGAGCAGTTCTTC,CASSFSGAGSSYNEQFF
-,-,14,TRBJ2-2,TRBV3-1/TRBV3-2,TGTGCCAGCAGCCGAATCCTTAACACCGGGGAGCTGTTTTTT,CASSRILNTGELFF
-,-,14,TRBJ2-3,TRBV19,TGTGCCAGTATCCCCGGGACTGGCACAGATACGCAGTATTTT,CASIPGTGTDTQYF
-,TRBD1,19,TRBJ1-5,TRBV19,TGTGCCAGTAGTATTCTTAGGGACAGATCACCTCAACGGGGGCAGCCCCAGCATTTT,CASSILRDRSPQRGQPQHF
few,-,15,TRBJ1-6,TRBV20-1,TGCAGTGCTAGTCCCCGGACACTAGCCTATTCACCCCTCCACTTT,CSASPRTLAYSPLHF
-,-,12,TRBJ2-1,TRBV15,TGTGCCACCAGCAGAAACGGCAATGAGCAGTTCTTC,CATSRNGNEQFF
-,-,12,TRBJ2-7,TRBV4-1,TGCGCCAGCAGCCGGGACGGCTACGAGCAGTACTTC,CASSRDGYEQYF
-,-,13,TRBJ1-4,TRBV5-1,TGCGCCAGCAGCTTCGCCCCAAAGGAAAAACTGTTTTTT,CASSFAPKEKLFF
few,TRBD1,15,TRBJ1-6,TRBV27,TGTGCCAGCAGTAACAGGGGGACCTATAATTCACCCCTCCACTTT,CASSNRGTYNSPLHF